Described below is a single T cell receptor beta chain sequence and its context. Within the sample, other DNA sequences also encode this same CDR3. This sample is drawn from a study of cytomegalovirus exposure and HLA in healthy donors. At the level of the study: Most donors, 81% of 398 genotyped, fell in the Caucasian-associated ancestry cluster.

In the PCR, 60 Vbeta and 13 Jbeta primers were used. TCRdb's table, derived via immunoSEQ multiplex PCR, lists solely in-frame clones and lacks some. The sample holds approximately 120,000 clones, roughly 76% seen once. CDR1 is SGHNT and CDR2 is YYREEE in the germline V gene (reference sequence). This CDR3 region has 15 residues. Unmatched junction bases numbered 7, after V lost 0 bases and J lost 5 bases. This sequence joins TRBV5-4 and TRBJ2-7, with 8 nucleotides matching TRBD1. This TCR was recovered from a woman aged 55-70 years in good health and CMV-seropositive. Sample: PBMCs. The CDR3 DNA reads as TGTGCCAGCAGCTTGGCAGGACAGGGATTGGACGAGCAGTACTTC. Protein: CASSLAGQGLDEQYF.